The TCR beta chain under discussion was sequenced for a study of cytomegalovirus exposure and HLA in healthy donors. Study observations and caveats: Some TCR beta chains (164 of them) were listed as cytomegalovirus-associated. Roughly uniform depth of sequencing across donors was assumed in presence/absence analyses.

60 Vbeta and 13 Jbeta primers were used in PCR. The method was immunoSEQ multiplex PCR; TCRdb's version includes in-frame clones alone and lacks a portion of them. The table includes about 200,000 clones, about 70% detected once. V shed 9 bases, J shed 4 bases, and the junction held 14 bases outside the gene matches. The germline gives CDR1 SNHLY, CDR2 FYNNEI. This CDR3 region has 15 residues. Details on this clone: Antigen: not known.

This sequence originates from a woman in her 30s in good health and CMV-seronegative. The chain is built from TRBV2 and TRBJ1-2; TRBD1 aligns across 7 bases. The specimen sequenced was PBMCs. The CDR3 spells CARTSSGTDTYGYTF. The DNA for the CDR3 is TGTGCCAGAACCTCTTCCGGGACAGACACCTATGGCTACACCTTC.